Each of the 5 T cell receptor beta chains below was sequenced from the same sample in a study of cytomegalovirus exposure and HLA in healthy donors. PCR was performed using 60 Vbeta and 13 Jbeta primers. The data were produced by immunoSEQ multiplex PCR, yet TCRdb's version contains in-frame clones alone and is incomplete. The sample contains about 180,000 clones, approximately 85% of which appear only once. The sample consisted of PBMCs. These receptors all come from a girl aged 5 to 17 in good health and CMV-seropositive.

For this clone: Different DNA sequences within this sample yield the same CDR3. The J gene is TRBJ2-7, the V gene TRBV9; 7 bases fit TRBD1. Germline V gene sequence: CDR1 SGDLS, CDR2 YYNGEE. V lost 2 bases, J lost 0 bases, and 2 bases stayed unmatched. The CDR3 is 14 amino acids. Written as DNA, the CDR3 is TGTGCCAGCAGCGTGACAGGGACCTCCTACGAGCAGTACTTC. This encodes CASSVTGTSYEQYF. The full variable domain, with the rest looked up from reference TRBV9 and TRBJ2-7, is DSGVTQTPKHLITATGQRVTLRCSPRSGDLSVYWYQQSLDQGLQFLIQYYNGEERAKGNILERFSAQQFPDLHSELNLSSLELGDSALYFCASSVTGTSYEQYFGPGTRLTVT.

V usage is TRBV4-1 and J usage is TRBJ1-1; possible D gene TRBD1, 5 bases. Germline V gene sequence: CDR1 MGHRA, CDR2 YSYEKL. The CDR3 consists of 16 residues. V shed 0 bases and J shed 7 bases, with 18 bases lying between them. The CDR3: CASSQEPPGKGDEAFF. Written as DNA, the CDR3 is TGCGCCAGCAGCCAAGAGCCTCCAGGGAAAGGGGATGAAGCTTTCTTT.

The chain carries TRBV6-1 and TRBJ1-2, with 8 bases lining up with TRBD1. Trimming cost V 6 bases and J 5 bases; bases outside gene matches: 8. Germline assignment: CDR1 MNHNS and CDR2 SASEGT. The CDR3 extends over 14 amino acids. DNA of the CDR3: TGTGCCAGCAGGTCGACAGGGGCTGGGTATGGCTACACCTTC. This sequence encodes CASRSTGAGYGYTF.

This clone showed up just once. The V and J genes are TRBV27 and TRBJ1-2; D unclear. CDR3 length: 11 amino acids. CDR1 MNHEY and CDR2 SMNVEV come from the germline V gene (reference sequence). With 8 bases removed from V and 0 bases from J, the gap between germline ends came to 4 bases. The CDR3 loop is CASGPNYGYTF. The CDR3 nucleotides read TGTGCCAGCGGGCCTAACTATGGCTACACCTTC.

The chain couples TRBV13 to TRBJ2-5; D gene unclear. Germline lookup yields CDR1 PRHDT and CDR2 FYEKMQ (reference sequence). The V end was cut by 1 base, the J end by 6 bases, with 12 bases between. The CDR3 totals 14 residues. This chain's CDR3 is CASSLDVVSKTQYF. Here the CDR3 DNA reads TGTGCCAGCAGCTTAGATGTAGTCTCCAAGACCCAGTACTTC.